This T cell receptor (beta chain) was retrieved from a study of early T cells in non-severe SARS-CoV-2 infection. Background on the study: RNA in bulk from unsorted whole blood was sequenced, and chains were unpaired.

Individually, cDNA molecules had unique molecular identifiers attached to them. TCRdb reprocessed the 5' RACE reads via MiXCR and lists one record per CDR3 protein. Of 60,000 to 75,000 distinct CDR3 sequences in the sample, 10% to 15% were seen once. A remark on this clonotype: What it binds is unknown.

Germline V gene lookup returns CDR1 LNHDA and CDR2 SQIVND (reference sequence). The CDR3 runs to 13 residues. Trimming took 1 base from V and 9 from J; bases not matched to a gene: 2. Study observations and caveats: Using VDJdb, the matching emphasized anti-spike CD8 responses while missing private and CD4 specificities.

This clonotype was obtained from an adult who was a healthcare worker with PCR-confirmed SARS-CoV-2 infection or an uninfected control (not recorded which). The chain recombines TRBV19 with TRBJ2-1; the match to TRBD2 covers 8 bases. Sequencing was carried out using whole blood. The CDR3 DNA follows: TGTGCCAGTAGTATAGTAGCGGGACCTGAGCAGTTCTTC. Encoded protein: CASSIVAGPEQFF. The variable domain in full, with the rest retrieved from reference TRBV19 and TRBJ2-1, is DGGITQSPKYLFRKEGQNVTLSCEQNLNHDAMYWYRQDPGQGLRLIYYSQIVNDFQKGDIAEGYSVSREKKESFPLTVTSAQKNPTAFYLCASSIVAGPEQFFGPGTRLTVL.